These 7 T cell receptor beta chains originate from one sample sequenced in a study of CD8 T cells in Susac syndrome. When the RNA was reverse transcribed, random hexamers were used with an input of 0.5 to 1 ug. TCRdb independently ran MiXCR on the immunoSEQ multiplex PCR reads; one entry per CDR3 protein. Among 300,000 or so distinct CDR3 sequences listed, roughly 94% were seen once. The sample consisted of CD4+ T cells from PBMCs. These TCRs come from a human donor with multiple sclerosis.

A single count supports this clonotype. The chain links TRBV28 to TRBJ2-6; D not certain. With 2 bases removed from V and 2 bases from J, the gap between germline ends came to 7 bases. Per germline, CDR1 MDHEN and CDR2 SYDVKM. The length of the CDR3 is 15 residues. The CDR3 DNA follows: TGTGCCAGCAGTTTACCGCTGGCTGGGGCCAACGTCCTGACTTTC. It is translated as CASSLPLAGANVLTF.

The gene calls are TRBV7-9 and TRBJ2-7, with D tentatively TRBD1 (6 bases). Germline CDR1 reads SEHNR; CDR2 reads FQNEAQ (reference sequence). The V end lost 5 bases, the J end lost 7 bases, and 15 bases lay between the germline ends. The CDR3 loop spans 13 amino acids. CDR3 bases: TGTGCCAGCAGCCGGGGACAAGGGGATGAGCAGTACTTC. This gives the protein CASSRGQGDEQYF.

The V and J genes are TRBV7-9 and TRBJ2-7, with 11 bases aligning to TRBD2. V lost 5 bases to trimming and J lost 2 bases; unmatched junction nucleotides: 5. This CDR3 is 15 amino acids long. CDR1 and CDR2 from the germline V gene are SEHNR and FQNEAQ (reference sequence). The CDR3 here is CASSIGTSGPYEQYF. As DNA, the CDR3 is TGTGCCAGCAGCATCGGGACTAGCGGCCCCTACGAGCAGTACTTC.

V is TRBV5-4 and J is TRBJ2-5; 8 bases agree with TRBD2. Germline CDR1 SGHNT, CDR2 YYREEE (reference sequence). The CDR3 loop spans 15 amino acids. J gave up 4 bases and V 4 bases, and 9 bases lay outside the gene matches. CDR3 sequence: CASSPERGIRETQYF. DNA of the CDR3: TGTGCCAGCAGCCCTGAGCGGGGGATACGAGAGACCCAGTACTTC.

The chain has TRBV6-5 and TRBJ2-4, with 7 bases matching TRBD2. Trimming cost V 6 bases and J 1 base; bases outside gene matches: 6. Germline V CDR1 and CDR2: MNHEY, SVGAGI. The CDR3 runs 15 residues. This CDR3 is CASSLQRGAKNIQYF. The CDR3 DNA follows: TGTGCCAGCAGCCTTCAGCGGGGCGCCAAAAACATTCAGTACTTC.

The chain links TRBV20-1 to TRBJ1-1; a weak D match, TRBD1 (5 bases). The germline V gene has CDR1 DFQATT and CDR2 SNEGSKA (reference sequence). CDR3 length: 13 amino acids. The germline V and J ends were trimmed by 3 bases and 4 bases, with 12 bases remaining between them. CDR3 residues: CSAREVGRTEAFF. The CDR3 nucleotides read TGCAGTGCTAGGGAGGTGGGGCGCACTGAAGCTTTCTTT.

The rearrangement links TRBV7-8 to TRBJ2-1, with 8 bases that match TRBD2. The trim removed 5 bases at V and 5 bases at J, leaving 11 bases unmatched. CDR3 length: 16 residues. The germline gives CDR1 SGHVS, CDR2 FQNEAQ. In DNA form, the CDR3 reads TGTGCCAGCAGCCTAGTCCCAGCGGGAGCTAACAATGAGCAGTTCTTC. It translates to CASSLVPAGANNEQFF.